This T cell receptor beta chain was captured in a study of cytomegalovirus exposure and HLA in healthy donors. Study in general: A previous analysis identified 100 million to 120 million unique TCR beta sequences derived from roughly 190 million T cells. Counted in an early data release were approximately 85 million unique TCRs from HLA-typed donors.

Study outcomes and limitations: Some V segments, including TRBV6-2 and TRBV6-3, were excluded as indistinguishable. Many donors carried some public TCRs, although rarity characterized most TCR sequences.

The V gene's germline CDR1 is SQVTM and CDR2 ANQGSEA. The CDR3 is made up of 12 amino acids. Germline trimming cut 4 bases from V and 7 bases from J; bases unmatched to any gene: 4. Regarding this clone: Its antigen is still unknown.

The PCR contained 60 Vbeta and 13 Jbeta primers. Data came from immunoSEQ multiplex PCR; TCRdb stores just in-frame clones and leaves some out. This sample has 150,000 to 200,000 clones, with 65% to 80% found just once. The sample taken for sequencing was PBMCs. The TCR originated in a young man in good health and CMV-seropositive. This rearrangement joins TRBV29-1 to TRBJ2-4, with 7 nucleotides matching TRBD2. The CDR3: CSVGLAENIQYF. The CDR3 coding sequence is TGCAGCGTTGGCCTAGCGGAGAACATTCAGTACTTC.